These 18 T cell receptor beta chains came from one sample sequenced in a study of molecular identifiers for immune sequencing clone quantification. TCRdb re-called the PCR reads with MiXCR, one entry per CDR3 protein. The sample lists under 650,000 distinct CDR3 sequences; around 20% were seen once. Sequences were obtained from naive CD8+ T cells from blood, with Jurkat cell RNA spiked in. Subset indicated: FACS-sorted CD8+CD4-CCR7+CD45RA+ naive T cells. The receptors here all came from a human donor in good health. Some libraries in this study had Jurkat cell RNA spiked in.

In its sample, this clonotype was seen many times. V and J are TRBV11-1 and TRBJ2-2; no clear D. Trimming shortened V by 5 bases and J by 4 bases, and 14 bases separated the two germline ends. CDR3 length: 15 residues. Germline V gene data show CDR1 as SGHAT and CDR2 as FQDESV (reference sequence). The chain's CDR3 is CASSPSRRVTGELFF. In DNA, the CDR3 is TGTGCCAGCAGCCCAAGCCGAAGGGTCACCGGGGAGCTGTTTTTT.

This clonotype has only a few counts. This sequence joins TRBV9 and TRBJ2-7, with TRBD1 as a possible D gene (5 bases). This CDR3 region has 14 residues. Germline assignment: CDR1 SGDLS and CDR2 YYNGEE. Trimming pared 0 bases from V and 5 bases from J, leaving 12 bases between. DNA of the CDR3: TGTGCCAGCAGCGTAGCTTCAGGGTCAGACGAGCAGTACTTC. As protein: CASSVASGSDEQYF.

This clonotype was detected many times. The J gene is TRBJ2-2, the V gene TRBV12-3 or TRBV12-4; weak D call: TRBD1 (5 bases). V was shortened by 11 bases and J by 3 bases, with 10 bases between the two germline ends. The CDR3 spans 12 residues. For the CDR3, the DNA is TGTGCCTCACAGGCGGACACCGGGGAGCTGTTTTTT. Amino acid sequence: CASQADTGELFF.

This clonotype showed up just a few times. V and J are TRBV15 and TRBJ2-5; D possibly corresponds to TRBD2 (6 bases). V was trimmed by 0 bases and J by 5 bases, leaving 16 bases between them. The length of the CDR3 is 16 residues. The germline V gene encodes CDR1 LNHNV and CDR2 YYDKDF (reference sequence). CDR3 DNA sequence: TGTGCCACCAGCAGAGATGTTGGACGGGAGTGGGAGACCCAGTACTTC. Translation gives CATSRDVGREWETQYF.

With respect to this clonotype: A much larger clone lies one base from this, so it may be a read error. This chain uses TRBV10-3 with TRBJ1-1, with D hard to call. The germline V gene encodes CDR1 ENHRY and CDR2 SYGVKD. Trimming shortened V by 6 bases and J by 4 bases, and 12 bases separated the two germline ends. The CDR3 is 13 amino acids. The CDR3 spells CAIRATMSTEAFF. The CDR3 DNA follows: TGTGCCATCAGGGCAACAATGAGCACTGAAGCTTTCTTT.

To note about this clonotype: A read error may explain this, as a much larger clone is one base away. J is TRBJ2-7 and V is TRBV6-1; tentatively, D is TRBD2 (6 bases). The V gene's germline CDR1 is MNHNS and CDR2 SASEGT. The CDR3 has 14 amino acids. This chain's CDR3 is CTSSVTGRFYEQYF. The CDR3 DNA reads TGTACCAGCAGTGTGACCGGGAGATTCTACGAGCAGTACTTC.

The V and J genes are TRBV13 and TRBJ2-7, with D unresolved. V lost 5 bases to trimming and J lost 0 bases, with 11 bases between them. The CDR3 has 14 amino acids. CDR1 is PRHDT, CDR2 FYEKMQ, per germline (reference sequence). This CDR3 reads CASSPQDNSYEQYF. CDR3 DNA: TGTGCCAGCAGCCCCCAAGACAACTCCTACGAGCAGTACTTC.

The table lists this clonotype with many counts. This rearrangement joins TRBV4-3 to TRBJ2-3, with a possible D match to TRBD2 (7 bases). The germline CDR1 and CDR2 sequences are LGHNA and YSLEER. CDR3 length: 15 residues. The V end lost 4 bases, the J end lost 1 base, and 12 bases lay between the germline ends. In DNA form, the CDR3 reads TGCGCCAGCAGCCCACAGGGAGGGGGCACAGATACGCAGTATTTT. It is translated as CASSPQGGGTDTQYF.

The chain couples TRBV6-4 to TRBJ2-1; D could derive from TRBD1 or TRBD2 (5 bases each). The CDR3 consists of 15 residues. Trimming cost V 6 bases and J 2 bases, with 14 bases left between them. The germline V gene encodes CDR1 MRHNA and CDR2 SNTAGT. DNA of the CDR3: TGTGCCAGCAGACAGGAACCGGGGACCTACAATGAGCAGTTCTTC. Protein: CASRQEPGTYNEQFF.

Many counts were recorded for this clonotype. This sequence joins TRBV21-1 and TRBJ2-3. TRBV21-1 is flagged as a pseudogene. This CDR3 contains 16 residues. The CDR3 region has the DNA TGTGCCAGCAGCAAAGCAGTAGGGTCAATCACAGATACGCAGTATTTT. Its translation is CASSKAVGSITDTQYF.

This clonotype was counted ten times or more. The chain has TRBV4-3 and TRBJ2-5, with D uncertain. Trimming pared 0 bases from V and 4 bases from J, leaving 12 bases between. The CDR3 is made up of 15 amino acids. Germline assignment: CDR1 LGHNA and CDR2 YSLEER. The CDR3: CASSQDLGPIETQYF. CDR3 bases: TGCGCCAGCAGCCAAGATCTTGGCCCGATAGAGACCCAGTACTTC.

This clonotype was seen at least ten times. The rearrangement joins TRBV12-5 to TRBJ2-2; weak D call: TRBD2 (5 bases). This CDR3 contains 15 residues. V lost 7 bases to trimming and J lost 4 bases, with 16 bases between them. The V gene's germline CDR1 is LGHNT and CDR2 FRNRAP. The CDR3 DNA follows: TGTGCTAGTGCCGAGGCGGGCCATGTCACCGGGGAGCTGTTTTTT. The encoded protein is CASAEAGHVTGELFF.

This clonotype was observed at least ten times. The chain combines TRBV27 with TRBJ1-5; D unresolved. The V gene lost 8 bases and the J gene lost 1 base, with 12 bases spanning the gap. There are 14 residues in the CDR3. Per germline, CDR1 MNHEY and CDR2 SMNVEV (reference sequence). The CDR3 sequence: CASALAISNQPQHF. For the CDR3, the DNA is TGTGCCAGCGCGTTAGCAATCAGCAATCAGCCCCAGCATTTT.

V is TRBV28 and J is TRBJ2-3; TRBD2 aligns across 13 bases. Germline assignment: CDR1 MDHEN and CDR2 SYDVKM. This CDR3 region has 18 residues. J was trimmed by 5 bases and V by 1 base; bases with no gene match: 9. CDR3 in amino acids: CASSLFPTSGGPGDTQYF. The CDR3 DNA sequence: TGTGCCAGCAGTTTATTCCCGACTAGCGGGGGGCCCGGAGATACGCAGTATTTT.

Concerning this clonotype itself: It may be a read error: a sequence one base away is much more abundant. The chain employs TRBV13 and TRBJ2-1; 9 bases agree with TRBD2. The CDR3 has 15 residues. Germline-derived CDR1 and CDR2 are PRHDT and FYEKMQ (reference sequence). After removal of 8 bases from V and 4 bases from J, the junction contained 9 bases not matched to a gene. The CDR3 loop is CASGPTSGPYNEQFF. CDR3 nucleotide sequence: TGTGCCAGCGGCCCGACTAGCGGTCCTTACAATGAGCAGTTCTTC. The entire variable domain, with the rest obtained from reference TRBV13 and TRBJ2-1, is as follows: AAGVIQSPRHLIKEKRETATLKCYPIPRHDTVYWYQQGPGQDPQFLISFYEKMQSDKGSIPDRFSAQQFSDYHSELNMSSLELGDSALYFCASGPTSGPYNEQFFGPGTRLTVL.

On this clonotype itself: A read error is possible here, since a much larger clone lies one base away. The CDR3: CASSQAPGNDEQFF. The CDR3 DNA is TGCGCCAGCAGCCAAGCACCGGGAAACGATGAGCAGTTCTTC. This chain uses TRBV4-1 with TRBJ2-1, with D perhaps matching TRBD2 (5 bases). Germline V gives CDR1 MGHRA, CDR2 YSYEKL. Between the trimmed V and J ends, which lost 1 base and 8 bases, there was a span of 12 bases. The CDR3 totals 14 residues.

This clonotype turned up a few times. The gene calls are TRBV30 and TRBJ2-5, with TRBD2 matching 8 bases. The germline CDR1 and CDR2 sequences are GTSNPN and SVGIG (reference sequence). The V gene end was trimmed by 2 bases and the J gene end by 4 bases; junction bases not matched to a gene: 3. This CDR3 contains 13 residues. DNA for the CDR3: TGTGCCTGGAGTCGGGGGGGCCGAGAGACCCAGTACTTC. Amino acid sequence: CAWSRGGRETQYF.

The sample holds a few counts of this clonotype. The CDR3 DNA reads TGTGCCAGCAGTGAATCCGGGACAGGTCTTTTTCGGGCTTTCTTT. Translating gives CASSESGTGLFRAFF. The chain links TRBV2 to TRBJ1-1, with TRBD1 matching over 8 bases. The CDR3 contains 15 residues. The germline gives CDR1 SNHLY, CDR2 FYNNEI. The junction had 13 bases not matched to a gene; V was cut back by 2 bases and J by 11 bases.